The clone carrying this T cell receptor (beta chain) was detected many times. Its antigen is currently unknown. The sample belongs to a study of molecular identifiers for immune sequencing clone quantification. Previously described methods with listed TCR primers produced the bulk TCR libraries. One entry per CDR3 protein, called by TCRdb with MiXCR from the PCR reads. The table lists around 40,000 distinct CDR3 sequences, roughly a fifth of them singletons. Whole-study results and caveats: Whereas clones above 20 RNA copies held under 1% of naive-cell molecules, they held over 97% of effector molecules. Jurkat TCR RNA that was spiked in from one cell was reportedly detectable among one million naive cells.

V gave up 8 bases and J gave up 5 bases; unmatched junction bases: 10. In germline, CDR1 is MNHEY, CDR2 SMNVEV (reference sequence). The CDR3 spans 16 residues. This TCR came from a human donor in good health. Some libraries in this study had Jurkat cell RNA spiked in. The sequencing input was naive CD8+ T cells from blood, with Jurkat cell RNA spiked in. This sample's subset: FACS-sorted CD8+CD4-CCR7+CD45RA+ naive T cells. The J gene is TRBJ2-3, the V gene TRBV27; TRBD2 aligns across 13 bases. As DNA, the CDR3 is TGTGCCAGCGGAAACGGACTAGCGGGAGTTATAGATACGCAGTATTTT. Translated: CASGNGLAGVIDTQYF.